The 5 T cell receptor beta chains presented below share a single source sample, sequenced in a study of OX40 agonist ivuxolimab in advanced cancers. The protocol was immunoSEQ multiplex PCR, while the TCRdb copy is restricted to in-frame clones and leaves out a portion. There are some 90,000 clones in the sample; around 90% occur only once, and over 0.8% lies in the top ten. Material: CD4+ or CD8+ T cells sorted from blood, obtained in a trial of the OX40 agonist ivuxolimab. Every receptor here comes from an adult with an advanced solid tumor such as melanoma, head and neck, liver or kidney cancer.

This clone was picked up one time. This chain uses TRBV5-1 with TRBJ2-2, with D perhaps matching TRBD1 (5 bases). CDR1 is SGHRS, CDR2 YFSETQ, per germline. Deletions cut 1 base from V and 0 bases from J, with 7 bases between. This CDR3 has 15 amino acids. For the CDR3, the DNA is TGCGCCAGCAGCTTGACAGGAACGAACACCGGGGAGCTGTTTTTT. It encodes CASSLTGTNTGELFF.

This rearrangement joins TRBV5-6 to TRBJ2-1; 12 bases align to TRBD2. V gave up 0 bases and J gave up 6 bases; unmatched junction bases: 4. Germline values: CDR1 SGHDT, CDR2 YYEEEE. CDR3 length: 16 residues. The chain's CDR3 is CASSLGLAGVFNEQFF. The DNA of the CDR3 is TGTGCCAGCAGCTTGGGACTAGCGGGAGTCTTCAATGAGCAGTTCTTC.

The chain links TRBV9 to TRBJ2-3; D unresolved. Germline-derived CDR1 and CDR2 are SGDLS and YYNGEE. The CDR3 is made up of 12 amino acids. V dropped 3 bases and J dropped 5 bases, with 7 bases sitting between them. In nucleotides, the CDR3 is TGTGCCAGCAGCGCTTCCCTAGATACGCAGTATTTT. This translates into CASSASLDTQYF.

V gene TRBV6-6 combines with J gene TRBJ1-5, with TRBD1 as a possible D gene (5 bases). V lost 0 bases and J 6 bases, leaving 12 bases between the germline ends. The CDR3 contains 15 residues. Germline assignment: CDR1 MNHNY and CDR2 SVGAGI (reference sequence). CDR3 region: CASSYSGRQGQPQHF. The CDR3 bases are TGTGCCAGCAGTTACTCAGGGCGGCAGGGTCAGCCCCAGCATTTT.

The chain links TRBV7-2 to TRBJ2-7; TRBD1 aligns across 9 bases. Germline trimming cut 4 bases from V and 7 bases from J; bases unmatched to any gene: 8. This CDR3 has 14 amino acids. Germline values: CDR1 SGHTA, CDR2 FQGNSA. The CDR3 reads CASSSMGTGQEQYF. Here the CDR3 DNA reads TGTGCCAGCAGCTCCATGGGGACAGGGCAGGAGCAGTACTTC. The full variable domain, in which reference TRBV7-2 and TRBJ2-7 provide the parts outside the CDR3, is GAGVSQSPSNKVTEKGKDVELRCDPISGHTALYWYRQSLGQGLEFLIYFQGNSAPDKSGLPSDRFSAERTGGSVSTLTIQRTQQEDSAVYLCASSSMGTGQEQYFGPGTRLTVT.